Given below is one T cell receptor (beta chain) in context. Its antigen is still unknown. The protocol was immunoSEQ multiplex PCR, while the TCRdb copy is restricted to in-frame clones and leaves out a portion. Of fewer than 200,000 clones listed, 85% are singletons. J was trimmed by 2 bases and V by 3 bases; bases with no gene match: 3. CDR3 length: 15 amino acids. Germline CDR1 reads SGHDN; CDR2 reads FVKESK. These data originate in a study of cytomegalovirus exposure and HLA in healthy donors. Findings and caveats of the study: Diagnosis of cytomegalovirus status made by the classifier reportedly showed high specificity and sensitivity. It was found in a later analysis that first-cohort TCR clusters tended to co-occur in the approximately 120 validation repertoires. Usually a TCR sequence was rare, but some public TCRs were found in many donors.

This sequence was found in a man younger than 35 in good health and CMV-seropositive. This chain links TRBV14 with TRBJ2-7; the match to TRBD2 covers 11 bases. Material for sequencing was PBMCs. CDR3 protein: CASSQGLADAYEQYF. CDR3 sequence (DNA): TGTGCCAGCAGCCAGGGACTAGCGGACGCCTACGAGCAGTACTTC.